Given below is one T cell receptor beta chain in context. No antigen is known for it. CDR1 is KGHDR and CDR2 is SFDVKD in the germline V gene. Trimming removed 3 bases from V and 1 base from J; junction bases left unmatched: 3. This CDR3 comprises 16 residues. The repertoire was sequenced with immunoSEQ multiplex PCR; TCRdb's copy has only in-frame clones and lacks some. Altogether 100,000 to 150,000 clones are present, 90% being singletons, with the ten largest covering about 4%. This sample was included in a study of T cell responses to AZD1222 COVID-19 vaccine. Study-wide points: As reported, nearly half of all spike-specific TCRs target variant regions that are unmutated. Dominant at 160-218 and 743-854, vaccine-associated CD4 TCRs also spanned spike. Receipt of two AZD1222 doses was followed by a rise in Spike-specific TCR breadth and depth. Among those given AZD1222, only five or six were seropositive at baseline.

The origin of this receptor is an adult in good health. The J gene is TRBJ2-3, the V gene TRBV24-1, with TRBD1 identical over 10 bases. The source material was peripheral blood, sampled on day 0 of MenACWY control vaccination. The CDR3 bases are TGTGCCACCAGTGATAATGACAGGGGGCGCACAGATACGCAGTATTTT. Translated, it gives CATSDNDRGRTDTQYF.